Below, 24 T cell receptor beta chains from the same sample are listed, as sequenced in a study of blood T cell repertoires in COVID-19. TCRdb keeps only in-frame clones here, not all; method: immunoSEQ multiplex PCR. The sample has 160,000 or so clones, roughly 80% seen once. Input material: PBMCs or T cells enriched from blood (not recorded which). The receptors shown here come from a woman aged 35 to 49 with acute COVID-19.

This chain uses TRBV5-1 with TRBJ2-3; 10 nucleotides match TRBD2. This CDR3 is 16 amino acids long. After removal of 1 base from V and 3 bases from J, the junction contained 5 bases not matched to a gene. Germline V CDR1 and CDR2: SGHRS, YFSETQ. The CDR3 DNA is TGCGCCAGCAGCTTGTTGGCTAGCGGGGGAACAGATACGCAGTATTTT. Its protein is CASSLLASGGTDTQYF.

V usage is TRBV3-1 (or the pseudogene TRBV3-2) and J usage is TRBJ2-7, with 9 bases aligning to TRBD2. J gave up 3 bases and V 1 base, and 7 bases lay outside the gene matches. Germline-derived CDR1 and CDR2 are LGHDT and YNNKEL (reference sequence). CDR3 length: 16 amino acids. The CDR3 here is CASSQVTASGDYEQYF. CDR3 in DNA: TGTGCCAGCAGCCAAGTCACGGCTAGCGGGGACTACGAGCAGTACTTC.

In its sample, this clone was seen a few times. At one end, the junction sequence differs from germline, possibly due to a read error. The chain couples TRBV7-9 to TRBJ1-6; D possibly corresponds to TRBD1 (6 bases). Germline values: CDR1 SEHNR, CDR2 FQNEAQ (reference sequence). This CDR3 spans 11 amino acids. DNA for the CDR3: TGTGCCTGCAGGGGAGGTTCACCCCTCCACTTT. Translation gives CACRGGSPLHF.

This chain joins TRBV5-3 and TRBJ2-5; D call uncertain. TRBV5-3 is reported as an ORF; its role is uncertain. V dropped 5 bases and J dropped 7 bases, with 18 bases sitting between them. CDR3 length equals 14 residues. This CDR3 is CARRRHDVVSTQYF. The CDR3 bases are TGTGCCAGAAGGCGACATGACGTGGTTTCGACCCAGTACTTC.

This chain connects TRBV6-1 to TRBJ1-2; 7 bases map to TRBD1. CDR3 length: 15 residues. Germline CDR1 and CDR2: MNHNS and SASEGT. Trimming took 3 bases from V and 0 from J; bases not matched to a gene: 4. CDR3 loop: CASSEDGQANYGYTF. The CDR3 bases are TGTGCCAGCAGTGAGGACGGACAGGCTAACTATGGCTACACCTTC.

Written as DNA, the CDR3 is TGTGCCTGGAGTCGGGGGACCTACAATGAGCAGTTCTTC. Amino acid sequence: CAWSRGTYNEQFF. This chain connects TRBV30 to TRBJ2-1, with D possibly TRBD2 on 6 matching bases. The germline V gene encodes CDR1 GTSNPN and CDR2 SVGIG (reference sequence). The CDR3 spans 13 residues. V lost 2 bases, J lost 2 bases, and 7 bases lay in between.

V gene TRBV5-6 combines with J gene TRBJ2-7, with 7 positions matching TRBD2. The CDR3 is 13 amino acids. V trimming: 9 bases; J trimming: 2 bases; junction bases outside the gene matches: 8. Germline V gives CDR1 SGHDT, CDR2 YYEEEE. As DNA, the CDR3 is TGTGCCACCCACCCTAGCGGCGCCTACGAGCAGTACTTC. Encoded protein: CATHPSGAYEQYF.

The chain has TRBV6-5 and TRBJ1-1; 7 positions match TRBD1. The ends lost 9 bases at V and 0 bases at J; junction bases unmatched: 7. Germline V gene sequence: CDR1 MNHEY, CDR2 SVGAGI. The CDR3 length is 14 residues. The CDR3 loop reads CASKPDRLNTEAFF. CDR3 coding DNA: TGTGCCAGTAAGCCGGACAGGTTGAACACTGAAGCTTTCTTT.

The J gene is TRBJ1-1, the V gene TRBV6-1; tentative D call: TRBD1 (6 bases). CDR3 length: 15 residues. Trimming stripped 3 bases from V and 1 base from J, with 12 bases between. Looked up from germline, CDR1 is MNHNS and CDR2 is SASEGT. The DNA of the CDR3 is TGTGCCAGCAGTGACCGAAGCAGGGGGAACACTGAAGCTTTCTTT. Translated, it gives CASSDRSRGNTEAFF.

This clone came up once. The chain links TRBV15 to TRBJ2-3, with 7 bases identical to TRBD2. Germline CDR1 is LNHNV and CDR2 is YYDKDF (reference sequence). The CDR3 runs to 14 residues. V was clipped by 0 bases and J by 6 bases; unmatched bases: 3. CDR3 sequence (DNA): TGTGCCACCAGCAGAGATATGGGGGGGGATACGCAGTATTTT. Its translation is CATSRDMGGDTQYF.

The genes are TRBV30 and TRBJ1-1, with D uncertain. The CDR3 has 13 amino acids. V was pared by 5 bases and J by 1 base, with 11 bases between. Germline CDR1 reads GTSNPN; CDR2 reads SVGIG (reference sequence). The CDR3 DNA is TGTGCCTGGGGTGGACTACAGAACACTGAAGCTTTCTTT. Protein sequence: CAWGGLQNTEAFF.

The chain is built from TRBV29-1 and TRBJ1-5; D is unresolved. V was cut by 6 bases and J by 0 bases, with 9 bases left in between. The germline V gene has CDR1 SQVTM and CDR2 ANQGSEA. The CDR3 is made up of 13 amino acids. The CDR3 DNA reads TGCAGCGTCAAGAGGGATAGCAATCAGCCCCAGCATTTT. It specifies CSVKRDSNQPQHF.

V and J are TRBV5-4 and TRBJ2-5; TRBD2 matches at 13 bases. Per germline, CDR1 SGHNT and CDR2 YYREEE (reference sequence). The CDR3 is 17 amino acids. The V segment lost 4 bases and the J segment 4 bases; nucleotides outside the gene matches: 10. In nucleotides, the CDR3 is TGTGCCAGCAGCATCGGGACTAGCGGGATTCAAGGAGAGACCCAGTACTTC. Protein product: CASSIGTSGIQGETQYF.

V usage is TRBV4-2 and J usage is TRBJ2-6; TRBD1 is a possible D gene (6 bases). V lost 1 base, J lost 2 bases, and 15 bases lay in between. The CDR3 is 18 amino acids. Germline CDR1 LGHNA, CDR2 YNFKEQ. The CDR3: CASSQAYPTGTGANVLTF. The DNA of the CDR3 is TGTGCCAGCAGCCAAGCTTACCCAACAGGGACTGGGGCCAACGTCCTGACTTTC.

The chain couples TRBV2 to TRBJ1-6; D gene unclear. CDR3 length: 12 residues. From germline, CDR1 is SNHLY and CDR2 FYNNEI. The V and J ends lost 10 bases and 7 bases respectively, with 11 bases between them. Written as DNA, the CDR3 is TGTGCCACCGCGGCCCAGAATTCACCCCTCCACTTT. Encoded protein: CATAAQNSPLHF.

The chain links TRBV25-1 to TRBJ2-5; D remains unclear. Trimming pared 6 bases from V and 2 bases from J, leaving 7 bases between. Germline CDR1 is MGHDK and CDR2 is SYGVNS. This CDR3 spans 12 amino acids. The chain's CDR3 is CASRKEQETQYF. For the CDR3, the DNA is TGTGCCAGCAGGAAGGAGCAAGAGACCCAGTACTTC.

The V and J genes are TRBV9 and TRBJ2-7; 11 bases are shared with TRBD2. The V segment lost 4 bases and the J segment 5 bases; nucleotides outside the gene matches: 5. Germline values: CDR1 SGDLS, CDR2 YYNGEE. The CDR3 is made up of 14 amino acids. CDR3 protein: CASSWELAGDEQYF. The CDR3 nucleotides are TGTGCCAGCAGCTGGGAACTAGCGGGAGACGAGCAGTACTTC.

In its sample, this clone was seen a few times. The chain couples TRBV14 to TRBJ2-7; 11 nucleotides line up with TRBD2. Trimming cost V 6 bases and J 6 bases; bases outside gene matches: 4. The CDR3 is 13 residues long. CDR1 is SGHDN, CDR2 FVKESK, per germline. This chain's CDR3 is CASSVLAGAEQYV. The CDR3 region has the DNA TGTGCCAGCAGTGTACTAGCGGGAGCCGAGCAGTACGTC.

The gene calls are TRBV24-1 and TRBJ1-1; the D is unclear. Trimming left V 3 bases short and J 3 bases short, with 7 bases between. CDR3 length equals 13 residues. Germline V lookup: CDR1 KGHDR, CDR2 SFDVKD. CDR3 in amino acids: CATSDTEDTEAFF. The CDR3 DNA follows: TGTGCCACCAGTGATACGGAGGACACTGAAGCTTTCTTT.

This chain uses TRBV20-1 with TRBJ1-6; TRBD1 matches 7 bases. Germline CDR1 reads DFQATT; CDR2 reads SNEGSKA (reference sequence). This CDR3 spans 14 amino acids. Trimming cost V 4 bases and J 9 bases; bases outside gene matches: 9. The DNA for the CDR3 is TGCAGTGCTAATGAGGGACAGATGAGTTCACCCCTCCACTTT. Amino acids: CSANEGQMSSPLHF.

The chain is built from TRBV6-5 and TRBJ2-3; 12 positions match TRBD1. Germline V CDR1 and CDR2: MNHEY, SVGAGI. This CDR3 contains 15 residues. The V segment lost 6 bases and the J segment 4 bases; nucleotides outside the gene matches: 5. The CDR3 region is CASRPGQGAADTQYF. CDR3 DNA: TGTGCCAGCAGACCGGGACAGGGGGCCGCAGATACGCAGTATTTT.

J is TRBJ2-5 and V is TRBV7-2; TRBD2 might be the D (7 bases). Trimming left V 5 bases short and J 6 bases short, with 16 bases between. The CDR3 covers 14 residues. Germline V CDR1 and CDR2: SGHTA, FQGNSA. CDR3 DNA: TGTGCCAGCAGCCACAGGGAGGGAGGGCAGACCCAGTACTTC. Amino acids: CASSHREGGQTQYF. Full variable domain (missing parts from reference TRBV7-2 and TRBJ2-5): GAGVSQSPSNKVTEKGKDVELRCDPISGHTALYWYRQSLGQGLEFLIYFQGNSAPDKSGLPSDRFSAERTGGSVSTLTIQRTQQEDSAVYLCASSHREGGQTQYFGPGTRLLVL.

The chain recombines TRBV19 with TRBJ1-2; D perhaps matches TRBD1 (6 bases). V was shortened by 3 bases and J by 8 bases, with 13 bases between the two germline ends. This CDR3 spans 13 amino acids. The germline CDR1 and CDR2 sequences are LNHDA and SQIVND (reference sequence). The CDR3 spells CASSIPSRGGYTF. In DNA form, the CDR3 reads TGTGCCAGTAGTATCCCCTCTAGGGGGGGCTACACCTTC.

This sequence joins TRBV7-6 and TRBJ1-2, with 8 bases that match TRBD1. CDR1 is SGHVS and CDR2 is FNYEAQ in the germline V gene. The trim removed 5 bases at V and 4 bases at J, leaving 3 bases unmatched. The CDR3 consists of 13 residues. CDR3 residues: CASSPDRGYGYTF. The DNA for the CDR3 is TGTGCCAGCAGCCCCGACAGGGGCTATGGCTACACCTTC. The full variable domain, its missing parts supplied by reference TRBV7-6 and TRBJ1-2, is GAGVSQSPRYKVTKRGQDVALRCDPISGHVSLYWYRQALGQGPEFLTYFNYEAQQDKSGLPNDRFSAERPEGSISTLTIQRTEQRDSAMYRCASSPDRGYGYTFGSGTRLTVV.